The rows below give T cell receptor beta chains drawn from one sample of a study of T cell responses to AZD1222 COVID-19 vaccine. Clones were sequenced by immunoSEQ multiplex PCR, and TCRdb holds only the in-frame ones, with some missing. The table records under 200,000 clones, more than 80% of them present only once. Sequences were derived from peripheral blood, sampled 28 days after the second dose of the MenACWY control vaccine. The receptors were sampled from an adult who received the MenACWY meningococcal vaccine as a control. CDR3s include the opening cysteine and the closing phenylalanine or tryptophan. D genes are given only for firm matches. Only some rows state a clone size, as once, few, many or a class for expanded clones.

J | size | V | D | length | CDR3 | DNA
TRBJ1-5 | NA | TRBV6-6 | NA | 15 | CASSLGTGSNQPQHF | TGTGCCAGCAGTCTAGGGACGGGGAGCAATCAGCCCCAGCATTTT
TRBJ2-7 | NA | TRBV30 | NA | 15 | CAWSVPRRTFYEQYF | TGTGCCTGGAGTGTACCAAGGCGGACGTTCTACGAGCAGTACTTC
TRBJ2-2 | NA | TRBV7-3 | NA | 15 | CASSRDGTFTGELFF | TGTGCCAGCAGCCGGGACGGCACCTTCACCGGGGAGCTGTTTTTT
TRBJ1-5 | NA | TRBV18 | NA | 15 | CASSQGTGSNQPQHF | TGTGCCAGCTCACAAGGGACGGGTAGCAATCAGCCCCAGCATTTT
TRBJ1-2 | NA | TRBV29-1 | NA | 14 | CSATGLGRVYGYTF | TGCAGCGCTACCGGGCTGGGGCGGGTCTATGGCTACACCTTC
TRBJ2-1 | NA | TRBV5-4 | NA | 16 | CASSSEAGDSYNEQFF | TGTGCCAGCAGCTCGGAGGCCGGGGACTCCTACAATGAGCAGTTCTTC
TRBJ2-2 | NA | TRBV9 | NA | 12 | CASSPRFGELFF | TGTGCCAGCAGCCCTAGATTCGGGGAGCTGTTTTTT
TRBJ2-2 | few | TRBV7-3 | NA | 15 | CASSFIGANTGELFF | TGTGCCAGCAGTTTTATCGGGGCGAACACCGGGGAGCTGTTTTTT
TRBJ1-4 | NA | TRBV19 | NA | 13 | CASRDRSNEKLFF | TGTGCCAGCCGAGACAGAAGTAATGAAAAACTGTTTTTT
TRBJ1-2 | NA | TRBV5-8 | NA | 15 | CASSLEWRGAGGYTF | TGTGCCAGCAGCTTGGAATGGCGGGGGGCGGGTGGCTACACCTTC
TRBJ2-3 | NA | TRBV19 | TRBD2 | 16 | CASDKSGGSSSYTQYF | TGTGCCAGTGATAAATCGGGCGGGAGCTCGTCTTATACGCAGTATTTT
TRBJ1-1 | NA | TRBV7-2 | NA | 14 | CASSLLRGSTEAFF | TGTGCCAGCAGCTTACTTCGGGGAAGCACTGAAGCTTTCTTT
TRBJ2-7 | NA | TRBV9 | TRBD2 | 16 | CASSVTSGSIIGEQYF | TGTGCCAGCAGCGTAACTAGCGGGAGTATAATAGGCGAGCAGTACTTC
TRBJ2-5 | NA | TRBV5-1 | TRBD2 | 14 | CASSLGSGGETQYF | TGCGCCAGCAGCTTGGGGTCCGGGGGGGAGACCCAGTACTTC
TRBJ1-1 | NA | TRBV9 | NA | 13 | CASSRQGYTEAFF | TGTGCCAGCAGCCGGCAGGGGTACACTGAAGCTTTCTTT
TRBJ1-3 | NA | TRBV9 | NA | 15 | CASSVVGGNGNTIYF | TGTGCCAGCAGCGTGGTAGGGGGGAATGGAAACACCATATATTTT
TRBJ1-3 | NA | TRBV10-2 | NA | 17 | CASSVLGRGASGNTIYF | TGCGCCAGCAGTGTGCTCGGGAGGGGGGCCTCTGGAAACACCATATATTTT
TRBJ1-5 | NA | TRBV2 | TRBD1 | 14 | CASNGDRGIQPQHF | TGTGCCAGCAATGGTGACAGGGGGATTCAGCCCCAGCATTTT
TRBJ1-2 | NA | TRBV5-4 | NA | 14 | CASSPPGTSVSYTF | TGTGCCAGCAGCCCTCCCGGGACAAGCGTAAGCTACACCTTC
TRBJ1-1 | NA | TRBV19 | TRBD1 | 14 | CASTRDSMNTEAFF | TGTGCCAGTACCCGGGACAGTATGAACACTGAAGCTTTCTTT
TRBJ2-1 | once | TRBV11-3 | TRBD2 | 14 | CASSIRTSGNEQFF | TGTGCCAGCAGCATCCGGACTAGCGGGAATGAGCAGTTCTTC
TRBJ1-3 | NA | TRBV16 | TRBD1 | 16 | CASSHNLQGAGNTIYF | TGTGCCAGCAGCCACAACTTACAGGGGGCTGGAAACACCATATATTTT
TRBJ2-1 | NA | TRBV4-3 | NA | 16 | CASSQGNTQGRGEQFF | TGCGCCAGCAGCCAAGGAAACACCCAGGGCCGCGGTGAGCAGTTCTTC
TRBJ2-1 | NA | TRBV9 | NA | 12 | CASSVGMDEQFF | TGTGCCAGCAGCGTCGGGATGGATGAGCAGTTCTTC
TRBJ2-2 | NA | TRBV2 | NA | 14 | CARGGSGNTGELFF | TGTGCCAGGGGGGGTAGCGGGAACACCGGGGAGCTGTTTTTT
TRBJ1-1 | NA | TRBV6-1 | TRBD1 | 14 | CASSTRQGSTEAFF | TGTGCCAGCAGTACGAGACAGGGTAGCACTGAAGCTTTCTTT
TRBJ1-5 | NA | TRBV12-3/TRBV12-4 | NA | 11 | CASSSEGPQHF | TGTGCCAGCAGTTCTGAAGGGCCCCAGCATTTT
TRBJ2-2 | once | TRBV28 | NA | 13 | CASSFMNTGELFF | TGTGCCAGCAGTTTCATGAACACCGGGGAGCTGTTTTTT
TRBJ1-2 | NA | TRBV5-1 | NA | 13 | CASSLDGGYGYTF | TGCGCCAGCAGCTTGGACGGGGGCTATGGCTACACCTTC
TRBJ2-4 | NA | TRBV19 | NA | 14 | CASSTQSAKNIQYF | TGTGCCAGTAGTACACAGAGCGCCAAAAACATTCAGTACTTC
TRBJ1-1 | NA | TRBV30 | NA | 13 | CAWIEAGNTEAFF | TGTGCCTGGATCGAGGCGGGGAACACTGAAGCTTTCTTT